The present TCR beta chain was sequenced within a study of response to subunit inactivated influenza vaccine. Overall study results and limits: Each seasonal influenza vaccination, the authors suggested, recruits few new T cells.

The germline gives CDR1 SGHRS, CDR2 YFSETQ. CDR3 length: 15 amino acids. V was shortened by 0 bases and J by 0 bases, with 9 bases between the two germline ends. Via MiXCR, TCRdb re-called the RT-PCR reads, giving one row per CDR3 protein. The sample lists about 500,000 distinct CDR3 sequences, more than 15% seen once, with 2.5% to 3.5% in the top ten. On this clonotype: Its specificity is unknown.

The receptor was derived from a man in his fifties or sixties who received an inactivated influenza vaccine. Sequenced here: CD4+ T cells sorted from PBMCs, sampled around 25 months after vaccination. The chain uses TRBV5-1 and TRBJ1-1; a weak D match, TRBD1 (5 bases). The CDR3 DNA reads as TGCGCCAGCAGCTTGGCCGACAGAATGAACACTGAAGCTTTCTTT. Translation: CASSLADRMNTEAFF. Full variable domain (rest looked up from reference TRBV5-1 and TRBJ1-1): KAGVTQTPRYLIKTRGQQVTLSCSPISGHRSVSWYQQTPGQGLQFLFEYFSETQRNKGNFPGRFSGRQFSNSRSEMNVSTLELGDSALYLCASSLADRMNTEAFFGQGTRLTVV.